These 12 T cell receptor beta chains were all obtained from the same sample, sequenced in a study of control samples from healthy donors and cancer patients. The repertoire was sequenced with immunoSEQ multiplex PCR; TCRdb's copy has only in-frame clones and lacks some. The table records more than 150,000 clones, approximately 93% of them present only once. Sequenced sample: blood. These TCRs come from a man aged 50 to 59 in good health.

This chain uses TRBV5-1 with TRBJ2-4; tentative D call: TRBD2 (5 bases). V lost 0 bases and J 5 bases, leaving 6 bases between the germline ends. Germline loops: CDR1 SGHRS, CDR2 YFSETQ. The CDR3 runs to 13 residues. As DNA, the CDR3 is TGCGCCAGCAGCTTGGAGGGAGAAAACATTCAGTACTTC. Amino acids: CASSLEGENIQYF.

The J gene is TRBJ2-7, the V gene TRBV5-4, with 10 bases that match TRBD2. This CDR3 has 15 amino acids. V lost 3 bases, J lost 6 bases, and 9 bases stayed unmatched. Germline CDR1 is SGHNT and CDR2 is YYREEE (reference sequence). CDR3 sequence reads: CASSSASGSRLEQYF. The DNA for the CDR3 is TGTGCCAGCAGCTCTGCTAGCGGGAGTAGGCTCGAGCAGTACTTC.

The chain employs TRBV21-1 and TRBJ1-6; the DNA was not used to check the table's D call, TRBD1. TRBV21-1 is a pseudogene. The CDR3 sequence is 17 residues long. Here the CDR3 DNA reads TGTGCCAGCAGCAAAGGTCAGGGGACCGGATATAATTCACCCCTCCACTTT. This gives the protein CASSKGQGTGYNSPLHF.

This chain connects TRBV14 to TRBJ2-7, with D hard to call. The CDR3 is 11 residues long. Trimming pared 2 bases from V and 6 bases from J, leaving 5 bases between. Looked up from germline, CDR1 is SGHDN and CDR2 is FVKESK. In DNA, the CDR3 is TGTGCCAGCAGCCAATCGGTCGAGCAGTACTTC. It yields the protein CASSQSVEQYF.

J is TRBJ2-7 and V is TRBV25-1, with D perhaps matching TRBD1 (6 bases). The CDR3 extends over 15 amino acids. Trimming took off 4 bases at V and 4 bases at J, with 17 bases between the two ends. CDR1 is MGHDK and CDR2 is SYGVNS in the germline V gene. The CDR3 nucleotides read TGTGCCAGCAGTGTTTCCCGACAGGCGGCGTACGAGCAGTACTTC. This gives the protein CASSVSRQAAYEQYF.

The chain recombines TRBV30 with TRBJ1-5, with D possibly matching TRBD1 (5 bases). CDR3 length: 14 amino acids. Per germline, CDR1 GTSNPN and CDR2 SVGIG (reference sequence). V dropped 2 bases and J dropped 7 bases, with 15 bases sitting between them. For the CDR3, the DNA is TGTGCCTGGAGTCGGGGTAGGGGTGGGCAGCCCCAGCATTTT. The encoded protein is CAWSRGRGGQPQHF.

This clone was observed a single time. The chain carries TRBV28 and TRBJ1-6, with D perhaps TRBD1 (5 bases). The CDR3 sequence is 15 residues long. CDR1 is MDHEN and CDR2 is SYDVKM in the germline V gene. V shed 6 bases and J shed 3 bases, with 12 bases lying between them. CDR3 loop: CASRVMGGYNSPLHF. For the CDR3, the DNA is TGTGCCAGCAGGGTTATGGGGGGCTATAATTCACCCCTCCACTTT.

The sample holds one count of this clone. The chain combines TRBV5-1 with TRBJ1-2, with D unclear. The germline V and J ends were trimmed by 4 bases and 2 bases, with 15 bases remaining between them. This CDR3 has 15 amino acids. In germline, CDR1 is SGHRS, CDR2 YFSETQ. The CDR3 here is CASSRYSDHNYGYTF. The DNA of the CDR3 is TGCGCCAGCAGCCGATACTCAGACCACAACTATGGCTACACCTTC.

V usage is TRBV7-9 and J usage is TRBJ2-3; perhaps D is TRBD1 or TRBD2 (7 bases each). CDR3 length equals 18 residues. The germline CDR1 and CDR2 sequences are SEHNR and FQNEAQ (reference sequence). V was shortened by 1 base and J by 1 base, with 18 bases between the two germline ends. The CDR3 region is CASSLVRGAQGGTDTQYF. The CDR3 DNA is TGTGCCAGCAGCTTAGTTCGGGGGGCCCAGGGGGGCACAGATACGCAGTATTTT.

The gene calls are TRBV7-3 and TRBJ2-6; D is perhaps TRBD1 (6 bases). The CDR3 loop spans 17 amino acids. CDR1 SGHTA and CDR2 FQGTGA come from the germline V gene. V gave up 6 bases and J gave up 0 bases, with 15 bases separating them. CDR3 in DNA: TGTGCCAGCAGTCAGGACAGTTTTTACTCTGGGGCCAACGTCCTGACTTTC. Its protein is CASSQDSFYSGANVLTF.

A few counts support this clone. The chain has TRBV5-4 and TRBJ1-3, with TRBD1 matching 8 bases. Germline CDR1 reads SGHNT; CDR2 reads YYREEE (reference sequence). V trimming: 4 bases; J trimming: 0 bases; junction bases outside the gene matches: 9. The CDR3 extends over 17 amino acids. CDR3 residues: CASSLYRTGRSGNTIYF. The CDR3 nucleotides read TGTGCCAGCAGCCTCTATCGGACAGGGCGCTCTGGAAACACCATATATTTT. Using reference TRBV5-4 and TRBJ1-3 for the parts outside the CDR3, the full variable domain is ETGVTQSPTHLIKTRGQQVTLRCSSQSGHNTVSWYQQALGQGPQFIFQYYREEENGRGNFPPRFSGLQFPNYSSELNVNALELDDSALYLCASSLYRTGRSGNTIYFGEGSWLTVV.

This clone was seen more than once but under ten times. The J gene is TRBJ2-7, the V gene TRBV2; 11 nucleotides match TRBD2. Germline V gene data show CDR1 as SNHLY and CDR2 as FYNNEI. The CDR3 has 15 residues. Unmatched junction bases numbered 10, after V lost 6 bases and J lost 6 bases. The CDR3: CASRATSGSSGEQYF. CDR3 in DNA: TGTGCCAGCAGAGCCACTAGCGGGAGTAGCGGCGAGCAGTACTTC.